The 19 T cell receptor beta chains presented below share a single source sample, sequenced in a study of Ad26.COV2.S vaccination and SARS-CoV-2 variants. Treatment indicated: around 19 received Ad26.COV2.S at low or high dose, single or two shots; 5 received placebo; per-sample allocation not given. At day 63 after the first vaccine or placebo injection, samples were drawn. Some clones are missing from TCRdb's copy, which holds only in-frame ones; the method was immunoSEQ multiplex PCR. This table holds 440,000 or so clones, about 92% found once. The sample in question was peripheral blood, obtained in a trial of Ad26.COV2.S vaccine versus placebo. Receptors originate from a person between 18 and 65 years old who received the Ad26.COV2.S COVID-19 vaccine or a placebo.

This sequence joins TRBV11-2 and TRBJ1-2; D uncertain. From germline, CDR1 is SGHAT and CDR2 FQNNGV. V lost 1 base and J 4 bases, leaving 10 bases between the germline ends. There are 14 residues in the CDR3. The CDR3 region is CASSLAGSTYGYTF. CDR3 coding DNA: TGTGCCAGCAGCTTAGCTGGGTCGACCTATGGCTACACCTTC.

This clone was found once. This chain links TRBV6-5 with TRBJ1-5; D uncertain. The V gene lost 8 bases and the J gene lost 1 base, with 6 bases spanning the gap. CDR3 length equals 12 residues. Germline lookup yields CDR1 MNHEY and CDR2 SVGAGI. This chain's CDR3 is CASARSNQPQHF. The CDR3 nucleotides read TGTGCCAGCGCCAGGAGCAATCAGCCCCAGCATTTT.

The rearrangement links TRBV28 to TRBJ2-3; possible D gene TRBD2, 5 bases. Trimming took 7 bases from V and 6 from J, leaving 11 bases between them. The CDR3 totals 12 residues. Germline-derived CDR1 and CDR2 are MDHEN and SYDVKM. DNA for the CDR3: TGTGCCAGCAATCGGGGATTGGATACGCAGTATTTT. Residues: CASNRGLDTQYF.

The sample holds one count of this clone. This specimen includes other DNA sequences encoding the same CDR3. The chain carries TRBV5-1 and TRBJ2-7; 8 nucleotides align to TRBD2. Trimming at V came to 0 bases and at J to 6 bases, leaving 8 bases not matched to a gene. This CDR3 has 15 residues. Germline V CDR1 and CDR2: SGHRS, YFSETQ. The CDR3 DNA reads TGCGCCAGCAGCTTGGTCGCGGGGGGTCCGGGCGAGCAGTACTTC. Protein: CASSLVAGGPGEQYF.

The chain joins TRBV7-9 to TRBJ2-1; D may be TRBD1 or TRBD2 (7 bases each). V dropped 6 bases and J dropped 8 bases, with 26 bases sitting between them. Germline V gives CDR1 SEHNR, CDR2 FQNEAQ (reference sequence). This CDR3 contains 17 residues. As DNA, the CDR3 is TGTGCCAGCAGGGGGGCGGAGACAGGGAGGGGCAAGGATGAGCAGTTCTTC. Amino acid sequence: CASRGAETGRGKDEQFF.

The chain employs TRBV3-1 (or the pseudogene TRBV3-2) and TRBJ1-5; TRBD1 matches at 9 bases. The CDR3 is 18 residues long. After removal of 4 bases from V and 0 bases from J, the junction contained 10 bases not matched to a gene. The V gene's germline CDR1 is LGHDT and CDR2 YNNKEL (reference sequence). The CDR3 loop is CASSPRGTGPYSNQPQHF. CDR3 nucleotide sequence: TGTGCCAGCAGCCCCCGAGGGACAGGGCCGTATAGCAATCAGCCCCAGCATTTT.

CDR3 DNA sequence: TGTGCCATCAGTCCAGGGGTCGCGAATGAGCAGTTCTTC. Protein product: CAISPGVANEQFF. The chain recombines TRBV10-3 with TRBJ2-1; TRBD1 is a possible D gene (6 bases). Germline CDR1 ENHRY, CDR2 SYGVKD. Trimming took off 5 bases at V and 7 bases at J, with 12 bases between the two ends. CDR3 length: 13 residues.

V is TRBV12-5 and J is TRBJ2-1; tentatively, D is TRBD1 or TRBD2 (5 bases each). The CDR3 has 13 amino acids. Germline V lookup: CDR1 LGHNT, CDR2 FRNRAP. The V end lost 8 bases, the J end lost 5 bases, and 13 bases lay between the germline ends. CDR3 coding DNA: TGTGCTAGTTCCTGGGGGAGAAACAATGAGCAGTTCTTC. This codes for CASSWGRNNEQFF.

The rearrangement uses TRBV27 and TRBJ2-7, with D uncertain. This CDR3 region has 13 residues. CDR1 is MNHEY and CDR2 is SMNVEV in the germline V gene (reference sequence). Trimming shortened V by 3 bases and J by 6 bases, and 12 bases separated the two germline ends. This CDR3 reads CASSFLTRTEQYF. In nucleotides, the CDR3 is TGTGCCAGCAGTTTCCTTACCCGGACCGAGCAGTACTTC.

This clone was seen a handful of times. V usage is TRBV10-2 and J usage is TRBJ2-7; D perhaps matches TRBD1 (6 bases). The CDR3 is made up of 15 amino acids. V lost 2 bases and J lost 2, with 13 bases in between. Germline-derived CDR1 and CDR2 are WSHSY and SAAADI. The CDR3 DNA reads as TGCGCCAGCAGTGAGGACCTGGGGGCCCCCTACGAGCAGTACTTC. Protein: CASSEDLGAPYEQYF.

The V call is TRBV15, the J call TRBJ2-1; 9 bases fit TRBD2. From germline, CDR1 is LNHNV and CDR2 YYDKDF (reference sequence). V trimming: 0 bases; J trimming: 13 bases; junction bases outside the gene matches: 7. CDR3 length: 14 amino acids. In nucleotides, the CDR3 is TGTGCCACCAGCAGAGATCTGAGAGCGGGGGGCCAGTTCTTC. Protein: CATSRDLRAGGQFF.

The chain carries TRBV9 and TRBJ1-2; a weak D match, TRBD1 (5 bases). CDR1 is SGDLS and CDR2 is YYNGEE in the germline V gene. The CDR3 loop spans 12 amino acids. With 5 bases removed from V and 4 bases from J, the gap between germline ends came to 9 bases. The CDR3 region is CASRGDGYGYTF. The CDR3 DNA reads as TGTGCCAGCAGAGGGGACGGCTATGGCTACACCTTC.

The genes are TRBV29-1 and TRBJ2-7; 10 bases are a match to TRBD1. The CDR3 loop spans 12 amino acids. The germline gives CDR1 SQVTM, CDR2 ANQGSEA. The V and J ends lost 6 bases and 6 bases, in that order; junction bases with no gene match: 5. Here the CDR3 reads CSVQRTGGEQYF. For the CDR3, the DNA is TGCAGCGTCCAAAGGACAGGGGGCGAGCAGTACTTC.

The chain is built from TRBV2 and TRBJ2-2; 9 bases are shared with TRBD2. CDR1 is SNHLY, CDR2 FYNNEI, per germline. This CDR3 contains 18 residues. Unmatched junction bases numbered 10, after V lost 0 bases and J lost 5 bases. This chain's CDR3 is CASSEAPALAGWTGELFF. The CDR3 DNA reads TGTGCCAGCAGTGAAGCGCCCGCCCTAGCGGGGTGGACCGGGGAGCTGTTTTTT.

CDR3 region: CATSGSRNEKLFF. The DNA of the CDR3 is TGTGCCACCAGTGGCAGCCGTAATGAAAAACTGTTTTTT. The V and J genes are TRBV24-1 and TRBJ1-4; D is unclear. Germline assignment: CDR1 KGHDR and CDR2 SFDVKD. V was clipped by 5 bases and J by 4 bases, with 7 bases between them. The CDR3 has 13 residues.

V gene TRBV28 combines with J gene TRBJ2-7; 9 positions match TRBD2. V was pared by 6 bases and J by 1 base, with 7 bases of the junction left unmatched. Germline V gene data show CDR1 as MDHEN and CDR2 as SYDVKM. The CDR3 runs to 15 residues. CDR3 protein: CASSSIAGVSYEQYF. Written as DNA, the CDR3 is TGTGCCAGCAGCAGTATAGCGGGGGTATCCTACGAGCAGTACTTC.

The J gene is TRBJ1-1, the V gene TRBV4-1; perhaps TRBD1 as D (5 bases). Trimming cost V 3 bases and J 3 bases, with 11 bases left between them. The germline V gene encodes CDR1 MGHRA and CDR2 YSYEKL. The CDR3 runs 14 residues. CDR3 DNA: TGCGCCAGCAGCCACAGGGAGAAGGACACTGAAGCTTTCTTT. It codes for CASSHREKDTEAFF.

The chain uses TRBV28 and TRBJ2-2; D is uncertain. This CDR3 contains 12 residues. Germline V lookup: CDR1 MDHEN, CDR2 SYDVKM. Trimming cost V 4 bases and J 3 bases, with 3 bases left between them. CDR3 residues: CASSYHTGELFF. CDR3 sequence (DNA): TGTGCCAGCAGTTACCACACCGGGGAGCTGTTTTTT. Filled out from reference TRBV28 and TRBJ2-2, the complete variable domain reads DVKVTQSSRYLVKRTGEKVFLECVQDMDHENMFWYRQDPGLGLRLIYFSYDVKMKEKGDIPEGYSVSREKKERFSLILESASTNQTSMYLCASSYHTGELFFGEGSRLTVL.

This clone was seen just once. This chain joins TRBV9 and TRBJ1-5; D call uncertain. Germline values: CDR1 SGDLS, CDR2 YYNGEE. Trimming left V 0 bases short and J 6 bases short, with 7 bases between. This CDR3 has 13 residues. The chain's CDR3 is CASSVEEGQPQHF. CDR3 nucleotides: TGTGCCAGCAGCGTAGAGGAGGGTCAGCCCCAGCATTTT.